These 17 T cell receptor beta chains came from one sample sequenced in a study of cytomegalovirus exposure and HLA in healthy donors. PCR used 60 Vbeta primers and 13 Jbeta primers. TCRdb's table, derived via immunoSEQ multiplex PCR, lists solely in-frame clones and lacks some. Among some 110,000 clones listed, under 85% were seen once. Sequencing input: PBMCs. These receptors all stem from a man aged 40-49 years in good health and CMV-seronegative.

This chain connects TRBV19 to TRBJ2-4; TRBD1 aligns across 8 bases. The germline gives CDR1 LNHDA, CDR2 SQIVND (reference sequence). V lost 7 bases, J lost 7 bases, and 9 bases stayed unmatched. The CDR3 totals 14 residues. The CDR3 region is CASTPAQGANIQYF. The CDR3 coding sequence is TGTGCCAGTACCCCAGCCCAGGGGGCCAACATTCAGTACTTC.

This clone is a singleton in its sample. The chain couples TRBV7-2 to TRBJ1-1, with unresolved D. Germline CDR1 is SGHTA and CDR2 is FQGNSA. The CDR3 extends over 15 amino acids. Trimming stripped 4 bases from V and 1 base from J, with 13 bases between. CDR3 sequence reads: CASSSPRGENTEAFF. The CDR3 bases are TGTGCCAGCAGCTCCCCGCGGGGAGAGAACACTGAAGCTTTCTTT.

The V call is TRBV7-9, the J call TRBJ2-1; 8 bases are shared with TRBD1. V was pared by 0 bases and J by 1 base, with 5 bases of the junction left unmatched. CDR1 is SEHNR and CDR2 is FQNEAQ in the germline V gene (reference sequence). The CDR3 sequence is 17 residues long. The CDR3 reads CASSLASGTGSYNEQFF. In DNA form, the CDR3 reads TGTGCCAGCAGCTTAGCTTCCGGGACAGGTTCCTACAATGAGCAGTTCTTC.

The CDR3 DNA is TGTGCTAGTGCCCAGGCAGCTTCTAATGAAAAACTGTTTTTT. This translates into CASAQAASNEKLFF. This chain joins TRBV12-5 and TRBJ1-4; no clear D gene. Trimming took off 7 bases at V and 3 bases at J, with 12 bases between the two ends. The CDR3 loop spans 14 amino acids. Germline CDR1 LGHNT, CDR2 FRNRAP.

This chain uses TRBV5-1 with TRBJ1-4; tentatively, D is TRBD1 (6 bases). This CDR3 region has 15 residues. V dropped 5 bases and J dropped 5 bases, with 16 bases sitting between them. Germline V lookup: CDR1 SGHRS, CDR2 YFSETQ. CDR3: CASRPSTGANEKLFF. As DNA, the CDR3 is TGCGCCAGCAGGCCTTCGACAGGAGCGAATGAAAAACTGTTTTTT.

The rearrangement links TRBV29-1 to TRBJ1-2; 10 bases match TRBD1. J was trimmed by 2 bases and V by 7 bases; bases with no gene match: 4. The CDR3 has 13 amino acids. CDR1 and CDR2 (germline): SQVTM, ANQGSEA. CDR3 sequence (DNA): TGCAGCGCCTGGACAGGGGGGAACTATGGCTACACCTTC. This sequence encodes CSAWTGGNYGYTF.

This sequence joins TRBV6-5 and TRBJ2-3, with TRBD2 matching 15 bases. Germline-derived CDR1 and CDR2 are MNHEY and SVGAGI. V was pared by 6 bases and J by 4 bases, with 2 bases of the junction left unmatched. The CDR3 is 15 amino acids. Written as DNA, the CDR3 is TGTGCCAGCAGGAGGACTAGCGGGGGGGCAGATACGCAGTATTTT. This translates into CASRRTSGGADTQYF.

V is TRBV30 and J is TRBJ2-1; 15 bases fit TRBD2. V shed 2 bases and J 10 bases; nucleotides not matched to a gene: 9. The germline V gene encodes CDR1 GTSNPN and CDR2 SVGIG (reference sequence). The CDR3 extends over 16 amino acids. In nucleotides, the CDR3 is TGTGCCTGGAGTCCATACTCGGGACTAGCGGGAGGAGAGCAGTTCTTC. Translation: CAWSPYSGLAGGEQFF.

V is TRBV7-9 and J is TRBJ1-1, with D unresolved. V was clipped by 3 bases and J by 0 bases, with 11 bases between them. CDR3 length: 15 residues. CDR1 and CDR2 from the germline V gene are SEHNR and FQNEAQ (reference sequence). The CDR3 sequence is CASSFSLTLNTEAFF. The CDR3 DNA follows: TGTGCCAGCAGCTTTAGCCTGACTTTGAACACTGAAGCTTTCTTT.

The chain combines TRBV5-1 with TRBJ1-1; maybe TRBD1 (5 bases). Germline CDR1 SGHRS, CDR2 YFSETQ. CDR3 length equals 18 residues. Trimming removed 4 bases from V and 0 bases from J, with 22 bases in between. The CDR3 sequence is CASSKLGVGGGVNTEAFF. As DNA, the CDR3 is TGCGCCAGCAGCAAATTGGGGGTGGGGGGGGGAGTGAACACTGAAGCTTTCTTT.

This sequence joins TRBV29-1 and TRBJ1-2; possibly TRBD1 for D (5 bases). V was pared by 6 bases and J by 8 bases, with 10 bases between. From germline, CDR1 is SQVTM and CDR2 ANQGSEA. This CDR3 spans 10 amino acids. The CDR3, as DNA: TGCAGCGTCAGGACAACCGGCTACACCTTC. It is translated as CSVRTTGYTF.

The chain uses TRBV4-1 and TRBJ2-7, with D possibly matching TRBD2 (6 bases). In germline, CDR1 is MGHRA, CDR2 YSYEKL. This CDR3 is built from 14 residues. Trimming stripped 3 bases from V and 5 bases from J, with 14 bases between. This CDR3 reads CASSQGLTLDEQYF. The CDR3 coding sequence is TGCGCCAGCAGCCAGGGACTGACTTTGGACGAGCAGTACTTC.

This chain links TRBV11-2 with TRBJ2-5, with 15 bases aligning to TRBD2. The CDR3 is 17 amino acids. With 4 bases clipped from V and 5 bases from J, the junction kept 8 bases outside the gene matches. CDR1 is SGHAT and CDR2 is FQNNGV in the germline V gene. The CDR3 coding sequence is TGTGCCAGCAGCTCCGGGACTAGCGGGGGGCGGTACGAGACCCAGTACTTC. Amino acid sequence: CASSSGTSGGRYETQYF.

This chain links TRBV5-4 with TRBJ2-7, with 9 bases fitting TRBD1. The CDR3 spans 13 residues. From germline, CDR1 is SGHNT and CDR2 YYREEE (reference sequence). V lost 2 bases to trimming and J lost 6 bases; unmatched junction nucleotides: 3. The CDR3 bases are TGTGCCAGCAGCTTTACAGGGGGCGCCGAGCAGTACTTC. Its protein is CASSFTGGAEQYF.

V usage is TRBV7-6 and J usage is TRBJ2-7, with no clear D. Trimming stripped 10 bases from V and 3 bases from J, with 10 bases between. The CDR3 sequence is 11 residues long. Germline V CDR1 and CDR2: SGHVS, FNYEAQ. The CDR3 nucleotides read TGTGCCACCCAGGTGGGCTACGAGCAGTACTTC. This gives the protein CATQVGYEQYF.

J is TRBJ1-4 and V is TRBV25-1, with 9 bases identical to TRBD1. This CDR3 contains 15 residues. Per the germline V gene, CDR1 is MGHDK and CDR2 is SYGVNS. V lost 3 bases, J lost 1 base, and 0 bases stayed unmatched. CDR3 in DNA: TGTGCCAGCAGTGAGACAGGGGGAACTAATGAAAAACTGTTTTTT. This sequence encodes CASSETGGTNEKLFF.

This clone appeared a single time. The chain employs TRBV7-9 and TRBJ2-1; 10 bases are a match to TRBD1. Trimming took 4 bases from V and 8 from J; bases not matched to a gene: 5. This CDR3 region has 14 residues. Looked up from germline, CDR1 is SEHNR and CDR2 is FQNEAQ (reference sequence). The CDR3 region has the DNA TGTGCCAGCAGCTCAGACAGGGGGCTCGATGAGCAGTTCTTC. The encoded protein is CASSSDRGLDEQFF.